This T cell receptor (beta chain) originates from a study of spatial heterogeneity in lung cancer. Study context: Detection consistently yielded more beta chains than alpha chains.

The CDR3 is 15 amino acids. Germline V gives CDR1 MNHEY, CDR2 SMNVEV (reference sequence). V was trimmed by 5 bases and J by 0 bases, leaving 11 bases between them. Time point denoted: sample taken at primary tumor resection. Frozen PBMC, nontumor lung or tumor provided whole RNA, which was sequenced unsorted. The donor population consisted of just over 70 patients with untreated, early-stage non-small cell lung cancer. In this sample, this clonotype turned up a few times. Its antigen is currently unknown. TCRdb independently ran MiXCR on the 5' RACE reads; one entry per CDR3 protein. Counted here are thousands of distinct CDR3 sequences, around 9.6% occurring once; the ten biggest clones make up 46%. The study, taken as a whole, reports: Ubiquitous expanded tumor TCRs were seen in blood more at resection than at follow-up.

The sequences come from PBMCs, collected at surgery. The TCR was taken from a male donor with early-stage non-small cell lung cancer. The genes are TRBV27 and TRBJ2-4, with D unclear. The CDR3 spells CASSPRTLAKNIQYF. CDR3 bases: TGTGCCAGCAGTCCGCGCACCCTAGCCAAAAACATTCAGTACTTC.